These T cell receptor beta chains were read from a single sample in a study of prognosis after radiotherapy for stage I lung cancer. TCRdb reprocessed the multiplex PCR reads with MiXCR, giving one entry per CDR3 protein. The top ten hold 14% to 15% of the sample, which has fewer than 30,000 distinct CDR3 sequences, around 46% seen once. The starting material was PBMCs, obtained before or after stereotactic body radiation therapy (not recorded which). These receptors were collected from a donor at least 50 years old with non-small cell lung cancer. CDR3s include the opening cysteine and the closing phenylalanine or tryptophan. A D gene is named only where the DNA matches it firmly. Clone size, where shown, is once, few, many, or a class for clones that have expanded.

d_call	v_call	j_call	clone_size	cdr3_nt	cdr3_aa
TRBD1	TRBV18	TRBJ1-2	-	TGTGCCAGCTCACTTGACAGGGTTAACTATGGCTACACCTTC	CASSLDRVNYGYTF
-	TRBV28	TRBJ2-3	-	TGTGCCAGCAGTTTACCCTCCGGATCAGATACGCAGTATTTT	CASSLPSGSDTQYF
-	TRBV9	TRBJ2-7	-	TGTGCCAGCAGCGTAACAGCCTCCTACGAGCAGTACTTC	CASSVTASYEQYF
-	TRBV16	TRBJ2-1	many	TGTGCCAGCAGCCAAATGCTTTCGGATCTCCAGCAGAATGAGCAGTTCTTC	CASSQMLSDLQQNEQFF
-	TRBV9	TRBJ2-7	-	TGTGCCAGCAGCATGACCGGAAGTCCCTACGAGCAGTACTTC	CASSMTGSPYEQYF
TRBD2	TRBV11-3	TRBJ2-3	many	TGTGCCAGCAGCCCCAGAGTTGCGGGGGGCCCAGATACGCAGTATTTT	CASSPRVAGGPDTQYF
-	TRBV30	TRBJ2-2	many	TGTGCCTGGAGGTCACCAACCGCCGGGACAACGAACACCGGGGAGCTGTTTTTT	CAWRSPTAGTTNTGELFF
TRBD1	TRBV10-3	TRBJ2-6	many	TGTGCCACCTCGAGACAGGGGGACTCTGGGGCCAACGTCCTGACTTTC	CATSRQGDSGANVLTF
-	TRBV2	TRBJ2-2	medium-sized	TGTGCCAGCAGTGAAGCGCGCGTGGGATTGGGGGAGCTGTTTTTT	CASSEARVGLGELFF
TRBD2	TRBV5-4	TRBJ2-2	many	TGTGCCAGCAGCCGGCGGGGGGGCTTGAACACCGGGGAGCTGTTTTTT	CASSRRGGLNTGELFF
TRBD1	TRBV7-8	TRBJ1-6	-	TGTGCCAGCAGCATTGGACAGGCCCGCCTATGTCCAGCACCCCTCCACTTT	CASSIGQARLCPAPLHF
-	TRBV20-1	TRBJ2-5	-	TGCAGTGCTAGGGTGGGAGGCTCCGGGGAGACCCAGTACTTC	CSARVGGSGETQYF
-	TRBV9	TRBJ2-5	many	TGTGCCAGCAGCGACGGGAGTCGGGTCACGACCCAGTACTTC	CASSDGSRVTTQYF
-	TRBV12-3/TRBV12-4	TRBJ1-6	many	TGTGCCAGCAGTTTTCTCGCAGGGGATGGAAATTCACCCCTCCACTTT	CASSFLAGDGNSPLHF
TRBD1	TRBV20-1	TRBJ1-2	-	TGCAGTGCTAGAGATAGTGGGGGACAGGCCCTCTATGGCTACACCTTC	CSARDSGGQALYGYTF
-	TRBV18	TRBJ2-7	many	TGTGCCAGCTCACCAAGTCTAGCGAACTCCTACGAGCAGTACTTC	CASSPSLANSYEQYF
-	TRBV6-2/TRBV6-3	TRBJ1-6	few	TGTTCTAGCAGCCGAGAGGGTGGACAGCAAGAGGGGATTTCACCCCTCCACTTT	CSSSREGGQQEGISPLHF
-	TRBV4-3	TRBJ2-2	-	TGCGCCAGCAGCCCCGGATTGGCGGTGAGAAAAACCGGGGAGCTGTTCTTT	CASSPGLAVRKTGELFF
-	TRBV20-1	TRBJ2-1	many	TGCAGTGCTCGCGGTTTTCGGTCCCCGTACAATGAGCAGTTCTTC	CSARGFRSPYNEQFF
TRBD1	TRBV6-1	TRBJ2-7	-	TGTGCCAGCGCGGACAGGGTTAACCACGAGCAGTACTTC	CASADRVNHEQYF
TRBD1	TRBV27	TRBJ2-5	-	TGTGCCAGCATCCCGGGGACAGGGGGCTCGGAGACCCAGTACTTC	CASIPGTGGSETQYF
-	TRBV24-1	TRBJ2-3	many	TGTGCCACCAGTGATTTGATCCCCGACAAAACTAGCACAGATACGCAGTATTTT	CATSDLIPDKTSTDTQYF
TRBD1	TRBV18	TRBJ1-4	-	TGTGCCAGCTCACTCGCCCTACAGGGGACCGAAAAACTGTTTTTT	CASSLALQGTEKLFF
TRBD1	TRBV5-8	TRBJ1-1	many	TGTGCCAGCAGCTTCCGGGGGACAGGGTCGGAAGCTTTCTTT	CASSFRGTGSEAFF
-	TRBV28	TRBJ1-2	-	TGTGCCAGCAGTAAACCAGGGCAGAACTATGGTTACACCTTC	CASSKPGQNYGYTF
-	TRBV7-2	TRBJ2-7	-	TGTGCCAGCAACCCTACAGGGGACTCCTCCTACGAGCAGTACTTC	CASNPTGDSSYEQYF
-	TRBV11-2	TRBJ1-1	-	TGTGCCAGCAGTCCCGACTCGACTGAAGCTCTCTTT	CASSPDSTEALF
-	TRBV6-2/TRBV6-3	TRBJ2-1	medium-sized	TGTGCCAGCAGTTCCGGGGGCAATGAGCAGTTCTTC	CASSSGGNEQFF
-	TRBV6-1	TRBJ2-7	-	TGTGCCAGCAGTCCCGCCAGTACCTACGAGCAGTACTTC	CASSPASTYEQYF
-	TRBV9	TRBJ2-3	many	TGTGCCAGCAGCATCACAGATACGCAGTATTTT	CASSITDTQYF
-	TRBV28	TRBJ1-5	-	TGTTCCATCAGGCCCGTGGGGGATAGCAATCAGCCCCAGCATTTT	CSIRPVGDSNQPQHF
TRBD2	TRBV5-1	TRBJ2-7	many	TGCGCCAGCAAGAGGACTAGCGGGAGTTACGAGCAGTACTTC	CASKRTSGSYEQYF
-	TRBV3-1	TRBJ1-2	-	TGTGCCAGCAGAGATACTGCAGGTGAAAAGGATGGCTACACCTTC	CASRDTAGEKDGYTF
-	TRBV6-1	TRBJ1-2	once	TGTGCCACCTTCCGGGTAGATAAGGGTGACGGCTACACCTTC	CATFRVDKGDGYTF
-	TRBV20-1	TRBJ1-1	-	TGCATTGCTAGAGTGAACACTGAAGCTTTCTTT	CIARVNTEAFF
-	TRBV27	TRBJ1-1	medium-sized	TGTGCCAGCAGTTTAGGCAGGTACACTGAAGCTTTCTTT	CASSLGRYTEAFF
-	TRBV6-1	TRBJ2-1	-	TGTGCCATCAGTCTGGAGACCGACGAGCAGTTCTTC	CAISLETDEQFF
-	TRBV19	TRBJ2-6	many	TGTGCCAGTACGAAAGGGGCTGTGATCTCTGGGGCCAACGTCCTGACTTTC	CASTKGAVISGANVLTF
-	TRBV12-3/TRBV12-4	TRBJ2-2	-	TGTGCCAGCAAACAAACGTCCGGGGAGCTGTTTTTT	CASKQTSGELFF
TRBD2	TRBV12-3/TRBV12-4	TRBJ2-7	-	TGTGCCAGCAGCCATACTAGCGGGAGTGCAGGGGGCGAGCAGTACTTC	CASSHTSGSAGGEQYF
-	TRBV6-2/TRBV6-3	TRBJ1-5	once	TGTGAAAGCAGTGAAGGTATTGGGCAAAACTGCCATTTT	CESSEGIGQNCHF